Listed below are T cell receptor beta chains from one sample, sequenced in a study of beta chain features in type 1 diabetes. Clones were read by immunoSEQ multiplex PCR, and TCRdb kept only the in-frame ones, dropping some. The data hold under 400,000 clones, with approximately 15% observed a single time. The sample comprised central memory CD4+ T cells from blood. The receptors shown here come from a man aged 25 to 40 in good health. The CDR3 runs from the conserved cysteine through the conserved F or W. Fields, in order: CDR3 DNA, CDR3 protein, clone size, V gene, J gene, D gene. The D gene is left open where the match is weak. Expanded clones get a size class; other rows say once, few or many, or leave the size out.

CDR3nt: TGCGCCAGCAGCCCCTTAGCCGGGACCTGGAGTGAGCAGTTCTTC; CDR3aa: CASSPLAGTWSEQFF; abundance: NA; v_gene: TRBV5-1; j_gene: TRBJ2-1; d_gene: NA
CDR3nt: TGTGCCAGCAGCTGGGACTCGTATCGGGTCTACAATGAGCAGTTCTTC; CDR3aa: CASSWDSYRVYNEQFF; abundance: NA; v_gene: TRBV11-2; j_gene: TRBJ2-1; d_gene: NA
CDR3nt: TGCGCCAGCAGCCACTTAGGACAGCCCCAAGAGACCCAGTACTTC; CDR3aa: CASSHLGQPQETQYF; abundance: NA; v_gene: TRBV4-3; j_gene: TRBJ2-5; d_gene: NA
CDR3nt: TGTGCCAGCAGTGTTGGGAGGGCTGATACGCAGTATTTT; CDR3aa: CASSVGRADTQYF; abundance: NA; v_gene: TRBV6-4; j_gene: TRBJ2-3; d_gene: TRBD2
CDR3nt: TGTGCCAGCAGCTTCGGCAAGACTAGCGGGATGAACAATGAGCAGTTCTTC; CDR3aa: CASSFGKTSGMNNEQFF; abundance: few; v_gene: TRBV11-1; j_gene: TRBJ2-1; d_gene: TRBD2
CDR3nt: TGTGCCAGCAGCCAAGAGAGACGGAACACAGATACGCAGTATTTT; CDR3aa: CASSQERRNTDTQYF; abundance: few; v_gene: TRBV4-2; j_gene: TRBJ2-3; d_gene: NA
CDR3nt: TGTGCCAGCAGCTTAGAGTTCGCGAACACCATATATTTT; CDR3aa: CASSLEFANTIYF; abundance: few; v_gene: TRBV13; j_gene: TRBJ1-3; d_gene: NA
CDR3nt: TGTGCCAGCGTGGTAGCGGAAAGTTACAATGAGCAGTTCTTC; CDR3aa: CASVVAESYNEQFF; abundance: NA; v_gene: TRBV6-6; j_gene: TRBJ2-1; d_gene: NA
CDR3nt: TGTGCCTGGGGTCTTACTAACTATGGCTACACCTTC; CDR3aa: CAWGLTNYGYTF; abundance: few; v_gene: TRBV30; j_gene: TRBJ1-2; d_gene: NA
CDR3nt: TGTGCCAGCAGCTTGGACCGGCAAAAGGGGGTCCAAGAGACCCAGTACTTC; CDR3aa: CASSLDRQKGVQETQYF; abundance: many; v_gene: TRBV5-4; j_gene: TRBJ2-5; d_gene: NA
CDR3nt: TGTGCCAGCAGAGCCGGGACAGCGGAGACCCAGTACTTC; CDR3aa: CASRAGTAETQYF; abundance: NA; v_gene: TRBV28; j_gene: TRBJ2-5; d_gene: TRBD1
CDR3nt: TGTGCCATCAGGGGTGTAGAAGGAGGACCAGATACGCAGTATTTT; CDR3aa: CAIRGVEGGPDTQYF; abundance: NA; v_gene: TRBV10-3; j_gene: TRBJ2-3; d_gene: NA
CDR3nt: TGTGCCAGCTTACAAGGTGGCGGGAGGAACACCGGGGAGCTGTTTTTT; CDR3aa: CASLQGGGRNTGELFF; abundance: few; v_gene: TRBV5-4; j_gene: TRBJ2-2; d_gene: TRBD2
CDR3nt: TGTGCCAGCAGTGAGGAGGGCCGGGGTAGGAACACTGAAGCTTTCTTT; CDR3aa: CASSEEGRGRNTEAFF; abundance: NA; v_gene: TRBV2; j_gene: TRBJ1-1; d_gene: NA
CDR3nt: TGTGCCAGCAGTTTATCCAGGGACAGCCTTAATGAGCAGTTCTTC; CDR3aa: CASSLSRDSLNEQFF; abundance: few; v_gene: TRBV6-5; j_gene: TRBJ2-1; d_gene: TRBD1
CDR3nt: TGTGCCACCAGCAGAGATGGGACTAGCGGGGGAACCCAGTACTTC; CDR3aa: CATSRDGTSGGTQYF; abundance: NA; v_gene: TRBV15; j_gene: TRBJ2-5; d_gene: TRBD2
CDR3nt: TGTGCCAGCAGCCCCAGGGACAGGGGGGTCTATGAGCAGTTCTTC; CDR3aa: CASSPRDRGVYEQFF; abundance: few; v_gene: TRBV6-6; j_gene: TRBJ2-1; d_gene: TRBD1
CDR3nt: TGTGCCAGCAGCGTAGGGCCAGGGGTGGGCACAGATACGCAGTATTTT; CDR3aa: CASSVGPGVGTDTQYF; abundance: few; v_gene: TRBV9; j_gene: TRBJ2-3; d_gene: NA
CDR3nt: TGTGCCAGCAGATCGTATTGGGAAAGTGACTATGGCTACACCTTC; CDR3aa: CASRSYWESDYGYTF; abundance: NA; v_gene: TRBV5-6; j_gene: TRBJ1-2; d_gene: NA
CDR3nt: TGCGCCAGCAGCTTGGGACTAGCGGGTAGCACAGATACGCAGTATTTT; CDR3aa: CASSLGLAGSTDTQYF; abundance: few; v_gene: TRBV5-1; j_gene: TRBJ2-3; d_gene: TRBD2
CDR3nt: TGTGCCAGCAGTTTAAGGAGGACGGAGCATGGCTACACCTTC; CDR3aa: CASSLRRTEHGYTF; abundance: few; v_gene: TRBV27; j_gene: TRBJ1-2; d_gene: NA
CDR3nt: TGTGCCAGCAGCTTAGACGGGACTTGGGCAGATACGCAGTATTTT; CDR3aa: CASSLDGTWADTQYF; abundance: NA; v_gene: TRBV11-2; j_gene: TRBJ2-3; d_gene: NA
CDR3nt: TGTGCCAGCAGCTTTATGGGGAGGGCAACCGGGGAGCTGTTTTTT; CDR3aa: CASSFMGRATGELFF; abundance: few; v_gene: TRBV5-4; j_gene: TRBJ2-2; d_gene: TRBD2
CDR3nt: TGTGCCAGTAGTAACCCGACTATAGCGGGAAGGGCAGAGACCCAGTACTTC; CDR3aa: CASSNPTIAGRAETQYF; abundance: NA; v_gene: TRBV19; j_gene: TRBJ2-5; d_gene: TRBD2
CDR3nt: TGTGCCAGCAGCGTACGACTAGACTCCTACAATGAGCAGTTCTTC; CDR3aa: CASSVRLDSYNEQFF; abundance: NA; v_gene: TRBV9; j_gene: TRBJ2-1; d_gene: NA
CDR3nt: TGTGCCAGCAGTTCGGACGCCGACGACGAGCAGTACTTC; CDR3aa: CASSSDADDEQYF; abundance: many; v_gene: TRBV7-2; j_gene: TRBJ2-7; d_gene: NA
CDR3nt: TGTGCCAGCAGCTTCCGAGTAGCGGGCCAAGAGACCCAGTACTTC; CDR3aa: CASSFRVAGQETQYF; abundance: many; v_gene: TRBV5-4; j_gene: TRBJ2-5; d_gene: TRBD2
CDR3nt: TGTGCCAGCAGCCACTCAGCGGGAGGGCCCCGGGGTGAGCAGTTCTTC; CDR3aa: CASSHSAGGPRGEQFF; abundance: few; v_gene: TRBV4-2; j_gene: TRBJ2-1; d_gene: TRBD2
CDR3nt: TGTGCCAGCAGCTCCATAGTCGGGGGAGATACGCAGTATTTT; CDR3aa: CASSSIVGGDTQYF; abundance: few; v_gene: TRBV7-2; j_gene: TRBJ2-3; d_gene: NA
CDR3nt: TGTGCCAGCAGCATACTACAGGGTCGGGACTACGAGCAGTACTTC; CDR3aa: CASSILQGRDYEQYF; abundance: few; v_gene: TRBV11-2; j_gene: TRBJ2-7; d_gene: NA
CDR3nt: TGCGCCAGCAGCTTGTTAGGGAGTTCCGGGGAGCTGTTTTTT; CDR3aa: CASSLLGSSGELFF; abundance: few; v_gene: TRBV5-1; j_gene: TRBJ2-2; d_gene: NA
CDR3nt: TGTGCTAGTGGTGATCGCAGGGGCGCGGCAAACATTCAGTACTTC; CDR3aa: CASGDRRGAANIQYF; abundance: many; v_gene: TRBV12-5; j_gene: TRBJ2-4; d_gene: NA
CDR3nt: TGCAGCGGGTGGGAGGGGCACACCGGGGAGCTGTTTTTT; CDR3aa: CSGWEGHTGELFF; abundance: few; v_gene: TRBV29-1; j_gene: TRBJ2-2; d_gene: TRBD2
CDR3nt: TGTGCCAGCAGTCGTAGCGGACAAGAGACCCAGTACTTC; CDR3aa: CASSRSGQETQYF; abundance: NA; v_gene: TRBV2; j_gene: TRBJ2-5; d_gene: NA
CDR3nt: TGTGCCAGCAGCTTGGGTGCGACAGATAATGAGAAACTGTTTTTT; CDR3aa: CASSLGATDNEKLFF; abundance: few; v_gene: TRBV5-8; j_gene: TRBJ1-4; d_gene: NA
CDR3nt: TGTGCCAGCAGCCAGCGGGGGGGAGAGACCCAGTACTTC; CDR3aa: CASSQRGGETQYF; abundance: NA; v_gene: TRBV7-2; j_gene: TRBJ2-5; d_gene: TRBD2
CDR3nt: TGTGCCAGCAGCCAGGCGCCAGAATATGGCTACACCTTC; CDR3aa: CASSQAPEYGYTF; abundance: few; v_gene: TRBV6-5; j_gene: TRBJ1-2; d_gene: NA
CDR3nt: TGCGCCAGCAGCTTGGATCTAGGGGCCGCCGGGGAGCTGTTTTTT; CDR3aa: CASSLDLGAAGELFF; abundance: NA; v_gene: TRBV5-1; j_gene: TRBJ2-2; d_gene: NA
CDR3nt: TGTGCCAGCAGTCAGGCGCGGGGGCGGGAGCAGTACTTC; CDR3aa: CASSQARGREQYF; abundance: NA; v_gene: TRBV6-6; j_gene: TRBJ2-7; d_gene: NA
CDR3nt: TGTGCCAGCAGCCTCGGCACAGATACGCAGTATTTT; CDR3aa: CASSLGTDTQYF; abundance: NA; v_gene: TRBV6-1; j_gene: TRBJ2-3; d_gene: NA
CDR3nt: TGCGCCAGCAGTGAATGGCGGGGGCGTAGCACAGATACGCAGTATTTT; CDR3aa: CASSEWRGRSTDTQYF; abundance: NA; v_gene: TRBV10-2; j_gene: TRBJ2-3; d_gene: NA
CDR3nt: TGTGCCTGGGCGGACAGTCCGAATCAGCCCCAGCATTTT; CDR3aa: CAWADSPNQPQHF; abundance: NA; v_gene: TRBV30; j_gene: TRBJ1-5; d_gene: NA
CDR3nt: TGTGCCAGGGAAAGACGACAGGGGTCGGAGGGCTACACCTTC; CDR3aa: CARERRQGSEGYTF; abundance: few; v_gene: TRBV2; j_gene: TRBJ1-2; d_gene: TRBD1
CDR3nt: TGTGCCATCAGTGATGGACAGGTACCCAATCAGCCCCAGCATTTT; CDR3aa: CAISDGQVPNQPQHF; abundance: few; v_gene: TRBV10-3; j_gene: TRBJ1-5; d_gene: TRBD1
CDR3nt: TGTGCCAGCAGCCAATTTCGCAATGAGCAGTTCTTC; CDR3aa: CASSQFRNEQFF; abundance: many; v_gene: TRBV14; j_gene: TRBJ2-1; d_gene: NA
CDR3nt: TGTGCCAGCGGCCCCCGCGCAGACGGCACTGAAGCTTTCTTT; CDR3aa: CASGPRADGTEAFF; abundance: many; v_gene: TRBV25-1; j_gene: TRBJ1-1; d_gene: NA
CDR3nt: TGTGCCAGCAGGAGTAATAGCAATCAGCCCCAGCATTTT; CDR3aa: CASRSNSNQPQHF; abundance: NA; v_gene: TRBV6-5; j_gene: TRBJ1-5; d_gene: NA
CDR3nt: TGTGCCAGCACTCTTTGGGACAATAACTATGGCTACACCTTC; CDR3aa: CASTLWDNNYGYTF; abundance: NA; v_gene: TRBV6-6; j_gene: TRBJ1-2; d_gene: NA
CDR3nt: TGTGCCAGCTCACCCAGACTAGCGGGGGTCTACGAGCAGTACTTC; CDR3aa: CASSPRLAGVYEQYF; abundance: few; v_gene: TRBV18; j_gene: TRBJ2-7; d_gene: TRBD2
CDR3nt: TGTGCCAGCGGCAAAAGACAGGGGCACGAGCAGTACTTC; CDR3aa: CASGKRQGHEQYF; abundance: NA; v_gene: TRBV9; j_gene: TRBJ2-7; d_gene: TRBD1
CDR3nt: TGCGCCAGCAGCTTTTTTTCCACGGGGAGCAAAAACATTCAGTACTTC; CDR3aa: CASSFFSTGSKNIQYF; abundance: few; v_gene: TRBV5-1; j_gene: TRBJ2-4; d_gene: NA
CDR3nt: TGTGCCAGCAGTTTGGACCCCTCATTTGGAAAACTGTTTTTT; CDR3aa: CASSLDPSFGKLFF; abundance: few; v_gene: TRBV27; j_gene: TRBJ1-4; d_gene: NA
CDR3nt: TGTGCCAGCGAGGGTAGCGGGGAGCTGTTTTTT; CDR3aa: CASEGSGELFF; abundance: NA; v_gene: TRBV15; j_gene: TRBJ2-2; d_gene: NA
CDR3nt: TGTGCCAGCAGCCGTAGCAAGGGCACTGAAGCTTTCTTT; CDR3aa: CASSRSKGTEAFF; abundance: many; v_gene: TRBV13; j_gene: TRBJ1-1; d_gene: NA
CDR3nt: TGTGCCAGCAGCTTAAGGGGAGCAACTAATGAAAAACTGTTTTTT; CDR3aa: CASSLRGATNEKLFF; abundance: NA; v_gene: TRBV6-5; j_gene: TRBJ1-4; d_gene: NA